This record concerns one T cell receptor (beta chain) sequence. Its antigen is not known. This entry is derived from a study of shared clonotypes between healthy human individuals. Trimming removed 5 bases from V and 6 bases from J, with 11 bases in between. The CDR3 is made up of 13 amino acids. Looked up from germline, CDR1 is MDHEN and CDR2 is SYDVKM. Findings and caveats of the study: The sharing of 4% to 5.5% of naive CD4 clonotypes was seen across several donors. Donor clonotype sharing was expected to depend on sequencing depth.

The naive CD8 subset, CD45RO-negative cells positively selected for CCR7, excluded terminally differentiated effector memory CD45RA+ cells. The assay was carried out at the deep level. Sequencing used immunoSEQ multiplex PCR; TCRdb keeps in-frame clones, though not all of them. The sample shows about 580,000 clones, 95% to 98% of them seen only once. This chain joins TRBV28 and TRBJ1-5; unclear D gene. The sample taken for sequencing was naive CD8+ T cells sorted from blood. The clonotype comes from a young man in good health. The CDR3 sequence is CASSPDGGQPQHF. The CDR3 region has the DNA TGTGCCAGCAGTCCAGACGGCGGTCAGCCCCAGCATTTT.